Listed below are T cell receptor beta chains from one sample, sequenced in a study of blood T cell repertoires in COVID-19. Produced via immunoSEQ multiplex PCR; TCRdb's table is partial and in-frame only. The table shows 90,000 or so clones, with 86% occurring only once. The sample was peripheral blood. These receptors were obtained from a man in his forties or fifties with active COVID-19. Each CDR3 is given with its conserved first and last residue. A D gene is named only where the DNA matches it firmly. Some rows have no size entry. The others give once, few or many, or a class for an expanded clone.

J | size | D | V | CDR3 | DNA
TRBJ2-1 | . | TRBD2 | TRBV4-1 | CASSQGPSGENEQFF | TGCGCCAGCAGCCAAGGTCCTAGCGGGGAGAATGAGCAGTTCTTC
TRBJ2-1 | . | TRBD1 | TRBV6-2/TRBV6-3 | CASSYRDSSYNEQFF | TGTGCCAGCAGTTACCGGGACAGCTCCTACAATGAGCAGTTCTTC
TRBJ1-6 | . | . | TRBV28 | CASSVASGVNSPLHF | TGTGCCAGCAGTGTAGCGTCAGGGGTCAATTCACCCCTCCACTTT
TRBJ1-2 | few | . | TRBV6-5 | CASSPWGSTNYGYTF | TGTGCCAGCAGTCCCTGGGGCAGCACTAACTATGGCTACACCTTC
TRBJ2-7 | . | TRBD1 | TRBV12-5 | CASGLVPGQGSGEQYF | TGTGCTAGTGGTTTGGTACCGGGACAGGGTTCCGGCGAGCAGTACTTC
TRBJ2-1 | . | TRBD2 | TRBV7-6 | CASSLTSGYNNEQFF | TGTGCCAGCAGCCTTACTAGCGGTTATAACAATGAGCAGTTCTTC
TRBJ2-7 | . | . | TRBV30 | CAWSKLPNYEQYF | TGTGCCTGGAGTAAACTACCGAACTACGAGCAGTACTTC
TRBJ2-2 | few | . | TRBV7-3 | CASSSSGNTGELFF | TGTGCCAGCAGCTCCTCAGGGAACACCGGGGAGCTGTTTTTT
TRBJ2-5 | . | . | TRBV9 | CASSVSLSGQETQYF | TGTGCCAGCAGCGTCAGTTTATCAGGGCAAGAGACCCAGTACTTC
TRBJ1-6 | . | . | TRBV28 | CASTLRQEASSPLHF | TGTGCCAGCACCCTCCGACAGGAAGCGAGCTCACCCCTCCACTTT
TRBJ2-3 | . | TRBD1 | TRBV7-3 | CASSLRGTGGTDTQYF | TGTGCCAGCAGCTTACGGGGGACAGGAGGCACAGATACGCAGTATTTT
TRBJ2-7 | . | . | TRBV5-6 | CASSSGPYEQYF | TGTGCCAGCAGCTCAGGCCCCTACGAGCAGTACTTC
TRBJ2-7 | . | TRBD2 | TRBV7-2 | CASSLEGKLAGGPAYEQYF | TGTGCCAGCAGCTTAGAGGGAAAACTAGCGGGAGGGCCAGCCTACGAGCAGTACTTC
TRBJ1-2 | . | TRBD1 | TRBV5-6 | CATTQGRFYGYTF | TGTGCCACCACACAGGGGCGGTTCTATGGCTACACCTTC
TRBJ1-5 | . | . | TRBV4-2 | CASSPKRWGPEKYSNQPQHF | TGTGCCAGCAGCCCAAAACGTTGGGGCCCGGAGAAATATAGCAATCAGCCCCAGCATTTT
TRBJ2-1 | . | TRBD1 | TRBV24-1 | CATSDPGQYYNEQFF | TGTGCCACCAGTGACCCGGGACAGTACTACAATGAGCAGTTCTTC
TRBJ2-5 | . | TRBD2 | TRBV11-3 | CASSLSGGLETQYF | TGTGCCAGCAGTCTTAGCGGGGGATTGGAGACCCAGTACTTC
TRBJ2-2 | . | TRBD1 | TRBV27 | CASSFARGGTGATGELFF | TGTGCCAGCAGTTTCGCCCGGGGCGGGACAGGGGCCACCGGGGAGCTGTTTTTT
TRBJ2-1 | . | . | TRBV20-1 | CSAGGNNEQFF | TGCAGTGCTGGGGGGAACAATGAGCAGTTCTTC
TRBJ1-1 | . | . | TRBV7-9 | CASSREAEAFF | TGTGCCAGCAGCCGGGAGGCTGAAGCTTTCTTT
TRBJ2-5 | . | TRBD2 | TRBV6-2/TRBV6-3 | CASSYPTGASGQETQYF | TGTGCCAGCAGTTACCCCACAGGTGCTAGCGGCCAAGAGACCCAGTACTTC
TRBJ2-3 | . | TRBD2 | TRBV7-3 | CASSPTSETDTQYF | TGTGCCAGCAGCCCTACTAGCGAAACAGATACGCAGTATTTT
TRBJ2-6 | . | . | TRBV4-3 | CASSPRGSGANVLTF | TGCGCCAGCAGCCCTAGGGGCTCTGGGGCCAACGTCCTGACTTTC
TRBJ1-1 | . | TRBD1 | TRBV30 | CAWRRQGVWTEAFF | TGTGCCTGGAGGAGACAGGGGGTATGGACTGAAGCTTTCTTT
TRBJ2-7 | . | . | TRBV11-3 | CASSLDPLAEAIYEQYF | TGTGCCAGCAGCTTAGATCCGCTGGCGGAGGCCATCTACGAGCAGTACTTC
TRBJ1-2 | . | . | TRBV3-1/TRBV3-2 | CASSRVLRGYGGGYTF | TGTGCCAGCAGCCGAGTTCTCAGGGGATATGGTGGAGGCTACACCTTC
TRBJ2-7 | . | TRBD2 | TRBV27 | CASSWGLAGGEQYF | TGTGCCAGCAGTTGGGGACTAGCGGGAGGCGAGCAGTACTTC
TRBJ2-3 | . | TRBD2 | TRBV9 | CASSAGLAGTDTQYF | TGTGCCAGCAGCGCCGGACTAGCGGGCACAGATACGCAGTATTTT
TRBJ2-2 | . | TRBD2 | TRBV7-9 | CASSSSGGSTGELFF | TGTGCCAGCAGCTCAAGCGGGGGCAGCACCGGGGAGCTGTTTTTT
TRBJ1-2 | . | . | TRBV6-5 | CASSSQGLGYTF | TGTGCCAGCAGTTCCCAGGGTCTCGGCTACACCTTC
TRBJ2-1 | . | TRBD2 | TRBV7-2 | CASSFSWVAGRDNEQFF | TGTGCCAGCAGCTTCAGCTGGGTAGCGGGCCGCGACAATGAGCAGTTCTTC
TRBJ2-5 | . | TRBD1 | TRBV5-1 | CASSGTGVETQYF | TGCGCCAGCAGCGGGACAGGGGTGGAGACCCAGTACTTC
TRBJ1-1 | . | . | TRBV7-9 | CASSPAAVTSDTEAFF | TGTGCCAGCAGCCCCGCGGCGGTAACAAGCGACACTGAAGCTTTCTTT
TRBJ2-1 | . | . | TRBV18 | CASSTTRYNEQFF | TGTGCCAGCTCTACGACTAGATACAATGAGCAGTTCTTC
TRBJ2-7 | few | . | TRBV28 | CASSFHIAVLSYEQYF | TGTGCCAGCAGTTTTCATATAGCAGTATTATCCTACGAGCAGTACTTC
TRBJ1-2 | . | . | TRBV7-2 | CASSLVSTNLNYGYTF | TGTGCCAGCAGCTTAGTTTCAACTAACCTAAACTATGGCTACACCTTC
TRBJ1-2 | . | . | TRBV6-5 | CASSRGLNYGYTF | TGTGCCAGCAGCCGAGGACTAAACTATGGCTACACCTTC
TRBJ1-1 | . | . | TRBV5-1 | CASSLEEGVVAEAFF | TGCGCCAGCAGCTTGGAAGAGGGGGTGGTCGCTGAAGCTTTCTTT
TRBJ1-4 | . | TRBD1 | TRBV6-7 | CASSYPSRDRSLGPKLFF | TGTGCCAGCAGTTACCCGTCCCGGGACAGGTCCCTGGGCCCGAAACTGTTTTTT
TRBJ2-1 | . | TRBD2 | TRBV7-3 | CASSLQGSGARNEQFF | TGTGCCAGCAGCTTACAGGGTAGCGGGGCTAGAAATGAGCAGTTCTTC
TRBJ2-7 | . | . | TRBV10-3 | CAISESGEVGSYEQYF | TGTGCCATCAGTGAGTCTGGGGAGGTAGGGTCCTACGAGCAGTACTTC
TRBJ2-1 | . | . | TRBV7-9 | CASSITLYYNEQFF | TGTGCCAGCAGTATCACCCTCTACTACAATGAGCAGTTCTTC
TRBJ2-7 | . | TRBD2 | TRBV5-1 | CASSLVPDSGSGEQYF | TGCGCCAGCAGCTTGGTACCGGATAGCGGGAGTGGCGAGCAGTACTTC